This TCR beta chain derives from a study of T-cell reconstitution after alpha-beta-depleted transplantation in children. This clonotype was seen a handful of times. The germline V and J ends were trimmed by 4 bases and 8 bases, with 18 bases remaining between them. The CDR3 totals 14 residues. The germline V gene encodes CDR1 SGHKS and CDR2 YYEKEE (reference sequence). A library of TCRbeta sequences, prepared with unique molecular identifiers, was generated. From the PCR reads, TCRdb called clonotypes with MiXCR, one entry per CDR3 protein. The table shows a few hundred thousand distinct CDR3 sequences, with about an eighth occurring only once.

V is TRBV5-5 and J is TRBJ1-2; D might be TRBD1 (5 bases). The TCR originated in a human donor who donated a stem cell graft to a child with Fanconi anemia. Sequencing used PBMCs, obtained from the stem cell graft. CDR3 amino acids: CASSPTPGALGYTF. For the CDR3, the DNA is TGTGCCAGCAGCCCTACTCCCGGGGCGCTGGGCTACACCTTC.